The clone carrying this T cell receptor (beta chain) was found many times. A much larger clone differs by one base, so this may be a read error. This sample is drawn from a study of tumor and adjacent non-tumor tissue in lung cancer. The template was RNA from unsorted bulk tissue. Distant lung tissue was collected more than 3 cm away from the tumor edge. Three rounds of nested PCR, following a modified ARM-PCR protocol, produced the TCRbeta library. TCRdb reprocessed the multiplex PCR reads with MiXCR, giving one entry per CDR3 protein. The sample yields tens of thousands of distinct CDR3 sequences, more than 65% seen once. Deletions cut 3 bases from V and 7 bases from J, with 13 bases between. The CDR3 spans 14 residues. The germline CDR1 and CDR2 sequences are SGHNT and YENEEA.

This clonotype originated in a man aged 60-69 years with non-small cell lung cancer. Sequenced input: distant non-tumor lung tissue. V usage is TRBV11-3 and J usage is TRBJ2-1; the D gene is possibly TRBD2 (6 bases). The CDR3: CASSFGTGGNEQFF. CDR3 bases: TGTGCCAGCAGCTTTGGGACTGGCGGGAATGAGCAGTTCTTC.